The next 21 T cell receptor beta chains were all read from a single sample in a study of blood T cell repertoires in COVID-19. The repertoire was sequenced with immunoSEQ multiplex PCR; TCRdb's copy has only in-frame clones and lacks some. The sample carries 190,000 or so clones, around nine tenths recorded once. The material sequenced was peripheral blood. All receptors derive from a man aged 35-49 years with active or convalescent COVID-19.

The rearrangement uses TRBV28 and TRBJ1-2, with TRBD1 identical over 7 bases. This CDR3 is 15 amino acids long. Losses at the gene ends were 4 bases for V and 5 bases for J; bases not matched to a gene: 10. Germline V gene lookup returns CDR1 MDHEN and CDR2 SYDVKM. The CDR3, as DNA: TGTGCCAGCAGTTCCTCGGGACAGCTGATATATGGCTACACCTTC. Translation gives CASSSSGQLIYGYTF.

Regarding this clone: Other DNA sequences in the sample encode the same CDR3. The chain uses TRBV29-1 and TRBJ2-5; D is unresolved. Germline V gene sequence: CDR1 SQVTM, CDR2 ANQGSEA. The CDR3 sequence is 12 residues long. The V end lost 4 bases, the J end lost 2 bases, and 8 bases lay between the germline ends. CDR3 bases: TGCAGCGTTGGGGTGACTCAAGAGACCCAGTACTTC. Translation: CSVGVTQETQYF.

The chain has TRBV5-1 and TRBJ1-1, with 7 bases identical to TRBD1. Trimming took 3 bases from V and 1 from J; bases not matched to a gene: 6. Germline lookup yields CDR1 SGHRS and CDR2 YFSETQ. This CDR3 has 15 residues. Here the CDR3 reads CASSSLRQGNTEAFF. The CDR3 DNA follows: TGCGCCAGCAGCTCGCTCAGACAGGGGAACACTGAAGCTTTCTTT.

This clone was observed once. This chain connects TRBV19 to TRBJ1-1; 11 bases agree with TRBD1. The V segment lost 7 bases and the J segment 5 bases; nucleotides outside the gene matches: 3. CDR1 and CDR2 from the germline V gene are LNHDA and SQIVND (reference sequence). CDR3 size: 13 residues. The CDR3 DNA reads TGTGCCAGTACGCGGGACAGGGGGACTGAAGCTTTCTTT. Amino acid sequence: CASTRDRGTEAFF.

The J gene is TRBJ1-1, the V gene TRBV4-3; the match to TRBD1 covers 9 bases. This CDR3 comprises 17 residues. CDR1 LGHNA and CDR2 YSLEER come from the germline V gene. The V segment lost 4 bases and the J segment 3 bases; nucleotides outside the gene matches: 12. CDR3 sequence (DNA): TGCGCCAGCAGCCCGTCCCGGGACAGGGTTACGGACACTGAAGCTTTCTTT. Its protein is CASSPSRDRVTDTEAFF.

This chain's CDR3 is CAAKGQGRGTDTQYF. The CDR3 DNA reads TGTGCCGCCAAGGGACAGGGCCGAGGGACAGATACGCAGTATTTT. This chain uses TRBV19 with TRBJ2-3; 9 bases fit TRBD1. J was trimmed by 3 bases and V by 11 bases; bases with no gene match: 12. This CDR3 contains 15 residues. From germline, CDR1 is LNHDA and CDR2 SQIVND (reference sequence).

V usage is TRBV7-2 and J usage is TRBJ1-5, with D possibly TRBD1 on 5 matching bases. The length of the CDR3 is 15 residues. Germline values: CDR1 SGHTA, CDR2 FQGNSA. V was trimmed by 5 bases and J by 7 bases, leaving 18 bases between them. The CDR3 here is CASSPGRGGGQPQHF. In DNA, the CDR3 is TGTGCCAGCAGCCCCGGCCGAGGCGGGGGGCAGCCCCAGCATTTT.

The rearrangement uses TRBV19 and TRBJ2-7, with 8 bases identical to TRBD2. The CDR3 has 12 residues. From germline, CDR1 is LNHDA and CDR2 SQIVND (reference sequence). Trimming removed 10 bases from V and 7 bases from J; junction bases left unmatched: 9. CDR3 nucleotide sequence: TGTGCCACCAACGGGGGGGCAAGGGAGCAGTACTTC. Translation gives CATNGGAREQYF.

The chain links TRBV10-3 to TRBJ1-6; D possibly corresponds to TRBD1 (6 bases). This CDR3 is built from 12 residues. Trimming took off 8 bases at V and 7 bases at J, with 9 bases between the two ends. Germline lookup yields CDR1 ENHRY and CDR2 SYGVKD. This CDR3 reads CAIGQRNSPLHF. The CDR3 region has the DNA TGTGCCATCGGACAGCGCAATTCACCCCTCCACTTT.

This clone was recorded only once. The chain joins TRBV12-5 to TRBJ1-3, with 7 bases that match TRBD1. The CDR3 runs to 12 residues. V lost 5 bases and J lost 11; bases outside the gene matches: 6. The germline V gene encodes CDR1 LGHNT and CDR2 FRNRAP. This CDR3 is CASGHDRESIYF. In nucleotides, the CDR3 is TGTGCTAGTGGTCACGACAGGGAGTCCATATATTTT.

V and J are TRBV11-3 and TRBJ1-6, with TRBD1 identical over 7 bases. The trim removed 6 bases at V and 7 bases at J, leaving 12 bases unmatched. The germline V gene encodes CDR1 SGHNT and CDR2 YENEEA. This CDR3 has 16 residues. CDR3 bases: TGTGCCAGCAGTAAGGGACAGACCATCCCCAATTCACCCCTCCACTTT. It translates to CASSKGQTIPNSPLHF. The full variable domain, rest sourced from reference TRBV11-3 and TRBJ1-6, is EAGVVQSPRYKIIEKKQPVAFWCNPISGHNTLYWYLQNLGQGPELLIRYENEEAVDDSQLPKDRFSAERLKGVDSTLKIQPAELGDSAVYLCASSKGQTIPNSPLHFGNGTRLTVT.

In its sample, this clone was seen a few times. The chain has TRBV28 and TRBJ1-5; D unclear. The CDR3 loop spans 13 amino acids. Deletions cut 3 bases from V and 5 bases from J, with 8 bases between. The germline V gene has CDR1 MDHEN and CDR2 SYDVKM. The CDR3 DNA reads TGTGCCAGCAGTTTGGAGGGATATCAGCCCCAGCATTTT. This encodes CASSLEGYQPQHF.

The J gene is TRBJ2-3, the V gene TRBV30, with a tentative D call TRBD2 (7 bases). The germline CDR1 and CDR2 sequences are GTSNPN and SVGIG (reference sequence). CDR3 length: 13 residues. V gave up 0 bases and J gave up 9 bases, with 13 bases separating them. CDR3 nucleotide sequence: TGTGCCTGGAGTGTGGGGGGGGCCAGGACGCAGTATTTT. It is translated as CAWSVGGARTQYF. Full variable domain (missing parts from reference TRBV30 and TRBJ2-3): SQTIHQWPATLVQPVGSPLSLECTVEGTSNPNLYWYRQAAGRGLQLLFYSVGIGQISSEVPQNLSASRPQDRQFILSSKKLLLSDSGFYLCAWSVGGARTQYFGPGTRLTVL.

J is TRBJ2-4 and V is TRBV3-1 (or the pseudogene TRBV3-2), with 8 bases fitting TRBD2. J was trimmed by 5 bases and V by 1 base; bases with no gene match: 1. Germline-derived CDR1 and CDR2 are LGHDT and YNNKEL (reference sequence). This CDR3 region has 14 residues. The CDR3 spells CASSQAGGENIQYF. The CDR3 DNA sequence: TGTGCCAGCAGCCAAGCGGGGGGGGAAAACATTCAGTACTTC.

This clone was counted only a few times. The chain has TRBV29-1 and TRBJ1-2; D may be TRBD1 (6 bases). The CDR3 runs to 14 residues. V was cut by 6 bases and J by 4 bases, with 18 bases left in between. CDR1 SQVTM and CDR2 ANQGSEA come from the germline V gene. CDR3: CSVPRQDSLYGYTF. CDR3 bases: TGCAGCGTCCCCCGACAGGACAGCCTCTATGGCTACACCTTC.

The rearrangement joins TRBV5-1 to TRBJ2-7; a weak D match, TRBD1 (7 bases). Deletions cut 1 base from V and 7 bases from J, with 15 bases between. Germline CDR1 SGHRS, CDR2 YFSETQ. The CDR3 extends over 14 amino acids. The CDR3 spells CASSLLEGAGEQYF. For the CDR3, the DNA is TGCGCCAGCAGCTTGCTAGAGGGGGCGGGAGAGCAGTACTTC.

This CDR3 is CASSDSPSGGLVETQYF. As DNA, the CDR3 is TGCGCCAGCAGCGATTCTCCTAGCGGGGGGCTGGTAGAGACCCAGTACTTC. This chain links TRBV4-1 with TRBJ2-5, with 11 bases that match TRBD2. The CDR3 has 17 residues. Trimming took 5 bases from V and 4 from J; bases not matched to a gene: 12. Germline V gene data show CDR1 as MGHRA and CDR2 as YSYEKL.

The rearrangement uses TRBV18 and TRBJ1-5; D uncertain. Germline lookup yields CDR1 KGHSH and CDR2 LQKENI. With 2 bases removed from V and 3 bases from J, the gap between germline ends came to 14 bases. The CDR3 consists of 16 residues. The CDR3 coding sequence is TGTGCCAGCTCACCATCCCATCAGGCTAACAATCAGCCCCAGCATTTT. Amino acids: CASSPSHQANNQPQHF.

The chain is built from TRBV3-1 (or the pseudogene TRBV3-2) and TRBJ2-1; a weak D match, TRBD1 (5 bases). The CDR3 is 16 amino acids. Germline CDR1 reads LGHDT; CDR2 reads YNNKEL (reference sequence). The ends were cut back, 4 bases at V and 1 base at J, with 14 bases in the middle. The CDR3 sequence: CASSRGRVSSYNEQFF. As DNA, the CDR3 is TGTGCCAGCAGCCGTGGCAGGGTTAGTTCCTACAATGAGCAGTTCTTC.

This clone was found a few times. J is TRBJ2-5 and V is TRBV4-2; perhaps TRBD1 as D (6 bases). This CDR3 has 15 amino acids. Germline V gene lookup returns CDR1 LGHNA and CDR2 YNFKEQ. V lost 1 base and J 2 bases, leaving 11 bases between the germline ends. CDR3 protein: CASSQVEGQQETQYF. CDR3 nucleotide sequence: TGTGCCAGCAGCCAAGTTGAAGGACAGCAAGAGACCCAGTACTTC.

The V and J genes are TRBV28 and TRBJ2-3, with 7 bases lining up with TRBD2. V trimming: 6 bases; J trimming: 0 bases; junction bases outside the gene matches: 6. The V gene's germline CDR1 is MDHEN and CDR2 SYDVKM. CDR3 length: 15 residues. The CDR3 region is CASRAGETSTDTQYF. In nucleotides, the CDR3 is TGTGCCAGCAGGGCGGGGGAGACTAGCACAGATACGCAGTATTTT.